These 30 T cell receptor beta chains came from one sample sequenced in a study of blood T cell repertoires in COVID-19. Sequenced by immunoSEQ multiplex PCR; TCRdb stores in-frame clones only, minus some. The data contain roughly 230,000 clones, approximately 88% of them singletons. Source material: peripheral blood. These receptors were taken from a human donor in a cohort sampled during active COVID-19.

The chain combines TRBV11-2 with TRBJ2-7; 7 nucleotides agree with TRBD2. Germline values: CDR1 SGHAT, CDR2 FQNNGV. V shed 1 base, J shed 3 bases, and the junction held 6 bases outside the gene matches. This CDR3 is 15 amino acids long. CDR3 residues: CASSLVASGVYEQYF. The DNA of the CDR3 is TGTGCCAGCAGCTTAGTGGCCAGCGGGGTCTACGAGCAGTACTTC. Filled out from reference TRBV11-2 and TRBJ2-7, the complete variable domain reads EAGVAQSPRYKIIEKRQSVAFWCNPISGHATLYWYQQILGQGPKLLIQFQNNGVVDDSQLPKDRFSAERLKGVDSTLKIQPAKLEDSAVYLCASSLVASGVYEQYFGPGTRLTVT.

The V and J genes are TRBV27 and TRBJ1-1; D ambiguous. The CDR3 runs 13 residues. Between the trimmed V and J ends, which lost 5 bases and 5 bases, there was a span of 12 bases. Germline CDR1 MNHEY, CDR2 SMNVEV (reference sequence). CDR3 residues: CASSGPGWTEAFF. CDR3 coding DNA: TGTGCCAGCAGTGGTCCCGGGTGGACTGAAGCTTTCTTT.

The chain carries TRBV24-1 and TRBJ2-3; TRBD2 aligns across 11 bases. Germline V CDR1 and CDR2: KGHDR, SFDVKD. The trim removed 4 bases at V and 7 bases at J, leaving 6 bases unmatched. This CDR3 contains 15 residues. CDR3 region: CATSETSGEMNTQYF. The CDR3 coding sequence is TGTGCCACCAGTGAGACTAGCGGGGAGATGAATACGCAGTATTTT.

The chain recombines TRBV11-2 with TRBJ1-2; 9 bases agree with TRBD1. The V and J ends lost 2 bases and 1 base, in that order; junction bases with no gene match: 5. Germline V gene lookup returns CDR1 SGHAT and CDR2 FQNNGV. This CDR3 region has 16 residues. CDR3 protein: CASSLPRQGGNYGYTF. In nucleotides, the CDR3 is TGTGCCAGCAGCTTACCTCGACAGGGGGGTAACTATGGCTACACCTTC.

The chain is built from TRBV23-1 and TRBJ1-4; D may be TRBD1 (5 bases). TRBV23-1 is an ORF; its function is uncertain. This CDR3 is built from 16 residues. V was cut by 8 bases and J by 2 bases, with 18 bases left in between. In DNA form, the CDR3 reads TGCGCCAGCCCAAAAGGGGAGGGGACGACTAATGAAAAACTGTTTTTT. Amino acid sequence: CASPKGEGTTNEKLFF.

The chain has TRBV19 and TRBJ1-3, with 7 bases matching TRBD1. V trimming: 5 bases; J trimming: 0 bases; junction bases outside the gene matches: 4. The CDR3 length is 15 residues. The V gene's germline CDR1 is LNHDA and CDR2 SQIVND (reference sequence). The CDR3 DNA reads TGTGCCAGTAGTCTGGACAGGAGCTCTGGAAACACCATATATTTT. Its translation: CASSLDRSSGNTIYF.

The chain couples TRBV29-1 to TRBJ2-7; D perhaps matches TRBD2 (6 bases). There are 12 residues in the CDR3. Germline CDR1 reads SQVTM; CDR2 reads ANQGSEA. V was pared by 8 bases and J by 3 bases, with 14 bases between. The CDR3: CSSLVGGYEQYF. The CDR3 nucleotides read TGCAGCTCACTGGTCGGGGGCTACGAGCAGTACTTC.

This clone was detected only a few times. The V gene is TRBV12-3 or TRBV12-4, the J gene TRBJ1-2, with D unclear. V lost 1 base and J lost 2, with 5 bases in between. The CDR3 consists of 13 residues. The CDR3: CASSLGENYGYTF. For the CDR3, the DNA is TGTGCCAGCAGTTTAGGGGAGAACTATGGCTACACCTTC.

This chain uses TRBV11-2 with TRBJ2-7; D perhaps matches TRBD1 (5 bases). Trimming took 4 bases from V and 10 from J, leaving 17 bases between them. The germline V gene has CDR1 SGHAT and CDR2 FQNNGV. The CDR3 has 13 amino acids. CDR3 in amino acids: CASSSKDGHLQYF. DNA for the CDR3: TGTGCCAGCAGCTCGAAGGACGGACATTTACAGTACTTC.

This clone was recorded a few times. V gene TRBV9 combines with J gene TRBJ2-7; maybe TRBD1 (6 bases). V lost 5 bases and J 4 bases, leaving 13 bases between the germline ends. Germline V CDR1 and CDR2: SGDLS, YYNGEE. CDR3 length: 13 amino acids. The CDR3 sequence is CASSLTGQYEQYF. Written as DNA, the CDR3 is TGTGCCAGCAGTCTGACAGGACAATACGAGCAGTACTTC.

The chain joins TRBV3-1 (or the pseudogene TRBV3-2) to TRBJ2-7, with TRBD1 as a possible D gene (6 bases). CDR1 LGHDT and CDR2 YNNKEL come from the germline V gene (reference sequence). The length of the CDR3 is 15 residues. V was pared by 1 base and J by 1 base, with 11 bases between. CDR3 sequence (DNA): TGTGCCAGCAGCCAAGGGTCTGGACAGTCCTACGAGCAGTACTTC. Translated, it gives CASSQGSGQSYEQYF.

The V and J genes are TRBV30 and TRBJ2-7; D is unclear. The CDR3 sequence is 11 residues long. Trimming took 5 bases from V and 3 from J, leaving 8 bases between them. CDR1 is GTSNPN and CDR2 is SVGIG in the germline V gene (reference sequence). CDR3 DNA: TGTGCCTGGGCCCTCGGCTACGAGCAGTACTTC. This codes for CAWALGYEQYF.

This clone was seen a single time. The J gene is TRBJ2-7, the V gene TRBV12-5; a possible D gene is TRBD2 (5 bases). The CDR3 sequence is 16 residues long. Between the trimmed V and J ends, which lost 0 bases and 6 bases, there was a span of 18 bases. Germline assignment: CDR1 LGHNT and CDR2 FRNRAP. CDR3 in DNA: TGTGCTAGTGGTTTGGTAACGGGGTCCCTGTATGCCGAGCAGTACTTC. It encodes CASGLVTGSLYAEQYF.

The CDR3: CAWSRDPGGGYTF. As DNA, the CDR3 is TGTGCCTGGAGTAGGGACCCCGGGGGTGGCTACACCTTC. The chain uses TRBV30 and TRBJ1-2; D may be TRBD1 (5 bases). Trimming removed 2 bases from V and 7 bases from J, with 14 bases in between. CDR1 is GTSNPN and CDR2 is SVGIG in the germline V gene (reference sequence). The CDR3 is 13 residues long.

The CDR3 sequence is CASSPGTSGSYEQYF. CDR3 nucleotide sequence: TGTGCCAGCAGTCCCGGGACTAGCGGCTCCTACGAGCAGTACTTC. The chain has TRBV6-5 and TRBJ2-7; the match to TRBD2 covers 11 bases. Germline V gene lookup returns CDR1 MNHEY and CDR2 SVGAGI. This CDR3 is built from 15 residues. Trimming removed 5 bases from V and 0 bases from J; junction bases left unmatched: 3.

For the CDR3, the DNA is TGTGCCATCAGTGCCAGCCAGGGGACATTGGTGGGGGAGCAGTACTTC. Translating gives CAISASQGTLVGEQYF. The J gene is TRBJ2-7, the V gene TRBV10-3; D perhaps matches TRBD1 (6 bases). This CDR3 spans 16 amino acids. V dropped 4 bases and J dropped 7 bases, with 23 bases sitting between them. Looked up from germline, CDR1 is ENHRY and CDR2 is SYGVKD.

The CDR3, as DNA: TGTGCCAGCAGCTTTAGTCGGGGGGCAGAGTACGAGCAGTACTTC. It specifies CASSFSRGAEYEQYF. The gene calls are TRBV11-2 and TRBJ2-7; TRBD2 is a possible D gene (7 bases). The CDR3 length is 15 residues. Per germline, CDR1 SGHAT and CDR2 FQNNGV. Trimming removed 3 bases from V and 4 bases from J, with 16 bases in between. The entire variable domain, with the rest obtained from reference TRBV11-2 and TRBJ2-7, is as follows: EAGVAQSPRYKIIEKRQSVAFWCNPISGHATLYWYQQILGQGPKLLIQFQNNGVVDDSQLPKDRFSAERLKGVDSTLKIQPAKLEDSAVYLCASSFSRGAEYEQYFGPGTRLTVT.

The V and J genes are TRBV7-2 and TRBJ1-1, with D possibly TRBD1 on 6 matching bases. V dropped 4 bases and J dropped 1 base, with 13 bases sitting between them. The CDR3 runs 15 residues. The germline V gene has CDR1 SGHTA and CDR2 FQGNSA. The CDR3 nucleotides are TGTGCCAGCAGCTACTCGGGACACGGGAACACTGAAGCTTTCTTT. This codes for CASSYSGHGNTEAFF.

The V call is TRBV3-1 (or the pseudogene TRBV3-2), the J call TRBJ2-5; no clear D. Trimming took off 1 base at V and 7 bases at J, with 4 bases between the two ends. The CDR3 spans 11 residues. Germline V gene data show CDR1 as LGHDT and CDR2 as YNNKEL (reference sequence). CDR3 amino acids: CASSQGRTQYF. The CDR3, as DNA: TGTGCCAGCAGCCAAGGGAGGACCCAGTACTTC.

Many counts were recorded for this clone. The J gene is TRBJ2-7, the V gene TRBV21-1; the table's TRBD1 call for D was not verified on the DNA. TRBV21-1 is listed as a pseudogene. CDR3 length: 14 amino acids. The CDR3 nucleotides read TGTGCCAGCAGCTCGCGGACAGCCTCCTACGAGCAGTACTTC. Its protein is CASSSRTASYEQYF.

The sample holds one count of this clone. The J gene is TRBJ2-3, the V gene TRBV27; 9 bases map to TRBD1. J lost 6 bases, V lost 5 bases, and 12 bases had no gene match. The germline V gene encodes CDR1 MNHEY and CDR2 SMNVEV (reference sequence). This CDR3 is 16 amino acids long. The chain's CDR3 is CASSLGTGSLADTQYF. The CDR3 DNA sequence: TGTGCCAGCAGTCTCGGGACAGGGAGTCTTGCGGATACGCAGTATTTT.

The chain carries TRBV11-3 and TRBJ2-2; D is perhaps TRBD2 (6 bases). Germline lookup yields CDR1 SGHNT and CDR2 YENEEA. Between the trimmed V and J ends, which lost 5 bases and 6 bases, there was a span of 16 bases. CDR3 size: 15 residues. CDR3 in amino acids: CASSRRGRGAGELFF. The CDR3 coding sequence is TGTGCCAGCAGCCGGAGGGGTCGGGGTGCCGGGGAGCTGTTTTTT.

The V gene is TRBV19, the J gene TRBJ1-3, with 7 bases identical to TRBD1. The V segment lost 2 bases and the J segment 2 bases; nucleotides outside the gene matches: 9. This CDR3 is built from 17 residues. Germline V lookup: CDR1 LNHDA, CDR2 SQIVND (reference sequence). The CDR3 region is CASSISLTGVAGNTIYF. CDR3 DNA: TGTGCCAGTAGTATATCCCTCACAGGGGTAGCTGGAAACACCATATATTTT.

V and J are TRBV4-1 and TRBJ2-7; 9 positions match TRBD1. Germline CDR1 MGHRA, CDR2 YSYEKL. The CDR3 is 14 residues long. Losses at the gene ends were 1 base for V and 3 bases for J; bases not matched to a gene: 1. The CDR3 coding sequence is TGCGCCAGCAGCCAAGGGACAGGGGACTACGAGCAGTACTTC. It translates to CASSQGTGDYEQYF.

The chain carries TRBV5-4 and TRBJ2-4; D may be TRBD1 (6 bases). The CDR3 sequence is 15 residues long. Per the germline V gene, CDR1 is SGHNT and CDR2 is YYREEE (reference sequence). Between the trimmed V and J ends, which lost 1 base and 8 bases, there was a span of 16 bases. CDR3 in amino acids: CASSLKGQLRDIQYF. The CDR3 coding sequence is TGTGCCAGCAGCTTGAAAGGACAGTTGAGAGACATTCAGTACTTC.

The genes are TRBV28 and TRBJ1-4; TRBD1 might be the D (5 bases). This CDR3 region has 15 residues. Germline assignment: CDR1 MDHEN and CDR2 SYDVKM. V was clipped by 5 bases and J by 8 bases, with 18 bases between them. CDR3 in amino acids: CASSPTYDSQEKLFF. The DNA for the CDR3 is TGTGCCAGCAGTCCGACGTATGACAGTCAGGAAAAACTGTTTTTT.

The rearrangement links TRBV18 to TRBJ1-1, with 7 bases aligning to TRBD1. Trimming at V came to 1 base and at J to 0 bases, leaving 11 bases not matched to a gene. The CDR3 consists of 18 residues. Germline values: CDR1 KGHSH, CDR2 LQKENI. CDR3 loop: CASSPLQQGRRMNTEAFF. The CDR3 nucleotides are TGTGCCAGCTCACCACTTCAACAGGGGAGACGAATGAACACTGAAGCTTTCTTT.

This rearrangement joins TRBV6-5 to TRBJ1-5; D is unresolved. The CDR3 contains 14 residues. Per germline, CDR1 MNHEY and CDR2 SVGAGI. V shed 6 bases and J shed 7 bases, with 16 bases lying between them. The DNA for the CDR3 is TGTGCCAGCAGGCCCTCAACTCTAGGCCAGCCCCAGCATTTT. It codes for CASRPSTLGQPQHF.

V gene TRBV27 combines with J gene TRBJ2-3; D possibly corresponds to TRBD1 (5 bases). This CDR3 region has 14 residues. Germline lookup yields CDR1 MNHEY and CDR2 SMNVEV (reference sequence). Trimming removed 1 base at V and 2 bases at J, with 7 bases between. The CDR3 DNA reads TGTGCCAGCAGTTTATACAGGATCACAGATACGCAGTATTTT. This encodes CASSLYRITDTQYF.

This clone occurred a few times. V is TRBV6-5 and J is TRBJ2-7, with a weak D call TRBD2 (5 bases). The CDR3 covers 14 residues. Germline V CDR1 and CDR2: MNHEY, SVGAGI. Trimming pared 0 bases from V and 5 bases from J, leaving 11 bases between. Here the CDR3 DNA reads TGTGCCAGCAGTTACTCGCCCCGGGGTCACGAGCAGTACTTC. It specifies CASSYSPRGHEQYF.